The following is a TCR beta chain sequence with its context. Method: immunoSEQ multiplex PCR; TCRdb's copy keeps in-frame clones and lacks some. The table includes 140,000 or so clones, around 79% detected once. This record comes from a study of blood T cell repertoires in COVID-19. Whole-study context: PBMCs, B-cell-depleted T cells, or T cells provided the cDNA or gDNA that made up the material.

Trimming removed 0 bases from V and 6 bases from J, with 9 bases in between. This CDR3 region has 13 residues. Germline V lookup: CDR1 LGHDT, CDR2 YNNKEL (reference sequence). Seattle-derived patients entered the study during active infection and were followed longitudinally. The sample taken for sequencing was peripheral blood. The chain joins TRBV3-1 (or the pseudogene TRBV3-2) to TRBJ2-7; D is undetermined. The sequence derives from a woman aged 70-85 years with COVID-19, enrolled during active disease. Written as DNA, the CDR3 is TGTGCCAGCAGCCAAGACTACGGTGGCGAGCAGTACTTC. Translation: CASSQDYGGEQYF.